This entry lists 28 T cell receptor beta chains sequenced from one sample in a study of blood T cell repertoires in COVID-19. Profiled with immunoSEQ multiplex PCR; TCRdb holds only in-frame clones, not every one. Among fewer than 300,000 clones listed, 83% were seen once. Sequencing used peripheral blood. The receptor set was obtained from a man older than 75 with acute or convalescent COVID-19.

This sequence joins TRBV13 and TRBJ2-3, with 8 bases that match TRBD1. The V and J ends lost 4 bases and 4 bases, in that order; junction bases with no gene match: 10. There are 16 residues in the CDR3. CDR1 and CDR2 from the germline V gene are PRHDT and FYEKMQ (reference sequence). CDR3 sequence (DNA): TGTGCCAGCAGCTGGAGCCGGACAGGGAATTCAGATACGCAGTATTTT. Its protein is CASSWSRTGNSDTQYF.

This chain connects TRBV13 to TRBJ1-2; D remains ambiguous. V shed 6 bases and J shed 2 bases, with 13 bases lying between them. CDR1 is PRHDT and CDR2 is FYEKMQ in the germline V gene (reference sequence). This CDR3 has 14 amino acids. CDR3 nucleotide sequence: TGTGCCAGCAGTCCCCGACTGATAAACTATGGCTACACCTTC. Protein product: CASSPRLINYGYTF. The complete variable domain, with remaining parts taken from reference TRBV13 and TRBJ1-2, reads AAGVIQSPRHLIKEKRETATLKCYPIPRHDTVYWYQQGPGQDPQFLISFYEKMQSDKGSIPDRFSAQQFSDYHSELNMSSLELGDSALYFCASSPRLINYGYTFGSGTRLTVV.

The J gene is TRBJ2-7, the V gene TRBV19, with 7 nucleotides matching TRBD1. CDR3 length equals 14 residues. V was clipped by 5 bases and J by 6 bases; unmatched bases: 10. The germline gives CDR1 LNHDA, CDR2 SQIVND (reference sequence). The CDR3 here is CASSPDRVEGEQYF. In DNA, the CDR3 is TGTGCCAGTAGTCCTGACAGGGTAGAAGGCGAGCAGTACTTC.

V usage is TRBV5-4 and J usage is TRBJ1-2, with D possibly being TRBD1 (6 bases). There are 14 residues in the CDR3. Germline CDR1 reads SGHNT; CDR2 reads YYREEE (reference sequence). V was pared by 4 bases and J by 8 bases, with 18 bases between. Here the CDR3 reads CASSTPNRERGYTF. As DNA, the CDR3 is TGTGCCAGCAGCACCCCCAACAGGGAACGAGGCTACACCTTC.

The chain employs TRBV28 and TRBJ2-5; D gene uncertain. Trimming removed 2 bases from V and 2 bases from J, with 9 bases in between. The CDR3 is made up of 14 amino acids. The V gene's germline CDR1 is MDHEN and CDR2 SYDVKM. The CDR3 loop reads CASSLGRLQETQYF. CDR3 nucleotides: TGTGCCAGCAGTTTAGGCAGATTACAAGAGACCCAGTACTTC.

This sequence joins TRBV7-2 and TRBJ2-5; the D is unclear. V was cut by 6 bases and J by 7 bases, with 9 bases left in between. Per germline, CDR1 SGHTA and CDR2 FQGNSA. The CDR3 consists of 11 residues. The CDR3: CASRRSGTQYF. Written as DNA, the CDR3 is TGTGCCAGCAGGAGAAGTGGGACCCAGTACTTC.

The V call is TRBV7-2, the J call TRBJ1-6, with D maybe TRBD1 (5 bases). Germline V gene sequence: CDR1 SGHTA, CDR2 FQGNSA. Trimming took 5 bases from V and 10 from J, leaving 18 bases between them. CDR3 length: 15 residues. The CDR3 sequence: CASSPRQGGDSPLHF. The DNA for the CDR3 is TGTGCCAGCAGCCCCCGGCAGGGAGGCGACTCACCCCTCCACTTT. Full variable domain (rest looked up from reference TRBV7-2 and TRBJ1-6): GAGVSQSPSNKVTEKGKDVELRCDPISGHTALYWYRQSLGQGLEFLIYFQGNSAPDKSGLPSDRFSAERTGGSVSTLTIQRTQQEDSAVYLCASSPRQGGDSPLHFGNGTRLTVT.

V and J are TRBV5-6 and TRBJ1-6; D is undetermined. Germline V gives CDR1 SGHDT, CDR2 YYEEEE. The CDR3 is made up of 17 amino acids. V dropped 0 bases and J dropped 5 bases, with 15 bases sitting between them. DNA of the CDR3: TGTGCCAGCAGCTTGGACATTCTAGGCAGAAATAATTCACCCCTCCACTTT. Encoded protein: CASSLDILGRNNSPLHF.

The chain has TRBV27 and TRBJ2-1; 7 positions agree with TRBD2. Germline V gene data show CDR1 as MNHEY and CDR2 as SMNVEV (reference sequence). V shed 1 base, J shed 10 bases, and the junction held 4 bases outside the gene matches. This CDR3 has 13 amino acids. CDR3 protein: CASSLWGGSEQFF. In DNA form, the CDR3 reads TGTGCCAGCAGTTTATGGGGGGGAAGCGAGCAGTTCTTC.

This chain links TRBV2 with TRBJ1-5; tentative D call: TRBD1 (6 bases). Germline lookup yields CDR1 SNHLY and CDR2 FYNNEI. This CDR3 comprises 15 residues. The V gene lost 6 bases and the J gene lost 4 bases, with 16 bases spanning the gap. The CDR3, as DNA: TGTGCCAGCAGCGCCGGACAGAATGGGAATCAGCCCCAGCATTTT. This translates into CASSAGQNGNQPQHF.

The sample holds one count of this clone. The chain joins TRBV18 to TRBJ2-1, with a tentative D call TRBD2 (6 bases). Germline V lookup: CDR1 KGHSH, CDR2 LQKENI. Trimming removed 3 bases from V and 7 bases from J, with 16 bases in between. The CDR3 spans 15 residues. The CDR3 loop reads CASSPRETIANEQFF. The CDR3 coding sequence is TGTGCCAGCTCACCCCGGGAGACCATAGCTAATGAGCAGTTCTTC.

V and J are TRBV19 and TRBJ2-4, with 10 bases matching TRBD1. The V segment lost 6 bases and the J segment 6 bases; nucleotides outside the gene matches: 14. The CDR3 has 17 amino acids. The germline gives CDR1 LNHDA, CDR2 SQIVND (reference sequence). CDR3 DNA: TGTGCCAGTAGAGAGGGACAGGGGCGACTAGGAGGAAACATTCAGTACTTC. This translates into CASREGQGRLGGNIQYF.

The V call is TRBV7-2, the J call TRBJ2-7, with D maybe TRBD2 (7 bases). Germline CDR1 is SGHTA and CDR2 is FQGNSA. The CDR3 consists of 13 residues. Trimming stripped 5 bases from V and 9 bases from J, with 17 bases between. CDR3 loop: CASSQGTIRGQYF. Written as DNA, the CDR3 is TGTGCCAGCAGCCAGGGGACTATACGAGGGCAGTACTTC.

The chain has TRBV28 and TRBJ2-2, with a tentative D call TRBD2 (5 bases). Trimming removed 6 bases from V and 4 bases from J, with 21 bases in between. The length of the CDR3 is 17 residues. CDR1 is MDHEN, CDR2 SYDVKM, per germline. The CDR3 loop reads CASRPRTGLRGTGELFF. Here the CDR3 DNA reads TGTGCCAGCAGACCGAGAACGGGCCTACGGGGCACCGGGGAGCTGTTTTTT. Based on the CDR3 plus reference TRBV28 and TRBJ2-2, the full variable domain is DVKVTQSSRYLVKRTGEKVFLECVQDMDHENMFWYRQDPGLGLRLIYFSYDVKMKEKGDIPEGYSVSREKKERFSLILESASTNQTSMYLCASRPRTGLRGTGELFFGEGSRLTVL.

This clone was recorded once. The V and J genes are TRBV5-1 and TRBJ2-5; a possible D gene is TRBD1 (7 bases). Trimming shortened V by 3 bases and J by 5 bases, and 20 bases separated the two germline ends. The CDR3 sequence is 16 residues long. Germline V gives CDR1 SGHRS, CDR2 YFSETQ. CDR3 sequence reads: CASSSTSGGRWETQYF. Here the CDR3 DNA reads TGCGCCAGCAGCTCGACCTCAGGGGGGCGTTGGGAGACCCAGTACTTC.

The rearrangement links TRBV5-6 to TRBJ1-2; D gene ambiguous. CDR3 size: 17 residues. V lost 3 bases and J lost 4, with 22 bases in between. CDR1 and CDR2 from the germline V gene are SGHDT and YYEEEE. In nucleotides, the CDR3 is TGTGCCAGCAGCTCCCAAACCGGGGTCAGGAATATCTATGGCTACACCTTC. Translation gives CASSSQTGVRNIYGYTF.

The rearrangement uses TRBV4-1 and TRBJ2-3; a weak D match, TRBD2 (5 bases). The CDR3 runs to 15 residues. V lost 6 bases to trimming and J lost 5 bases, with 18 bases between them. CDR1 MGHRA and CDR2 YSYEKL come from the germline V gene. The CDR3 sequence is CASRHRGILEDTQYF. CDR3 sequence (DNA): TGCGCCAGCAGGCACCGGGGTATATTAGAAGATACGCAGTATTTT.

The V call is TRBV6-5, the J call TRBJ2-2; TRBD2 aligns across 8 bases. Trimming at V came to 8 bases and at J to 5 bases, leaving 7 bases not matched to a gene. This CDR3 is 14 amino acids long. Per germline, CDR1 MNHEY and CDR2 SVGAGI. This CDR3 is CASVSGGATGELFF. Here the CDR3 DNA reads TGTGCCAGCGTTTCGGGGGGGGCTACCGGGGAGCTGTTTTTT.

CDR3 sequence reads: CASSQTRFAEAFF. DNA of the CDR3: TGTGCCAGCAGCCAAACGCGGTTCGCTGAAGCTTTCTTT. The genes are TRBV14 and TRBJ1-1; D gene uncertain. Trimming removed 2 bases at V and 6 bases at J, with 10 bases between. The CDR3 is 13 amino acids. CDR1 SGHDN and CDR2 FVKESK come from the germline V gene.

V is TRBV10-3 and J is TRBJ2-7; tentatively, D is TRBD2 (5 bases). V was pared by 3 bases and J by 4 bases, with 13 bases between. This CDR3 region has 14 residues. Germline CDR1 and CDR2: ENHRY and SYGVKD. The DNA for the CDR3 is TGTGCCATCAGTGACAGCGGTGGGTGGTACGAGCAGTACTTC. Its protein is CAISDSGGWYEQYF.

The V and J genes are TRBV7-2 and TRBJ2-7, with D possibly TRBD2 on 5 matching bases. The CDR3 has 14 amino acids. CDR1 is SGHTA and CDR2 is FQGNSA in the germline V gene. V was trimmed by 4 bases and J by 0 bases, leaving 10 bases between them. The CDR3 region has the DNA TGTGCCAGCAGCTCCGGGGTAATCTCCTACGAGCAGTACTTC. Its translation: CASSSGVISYEQYF.

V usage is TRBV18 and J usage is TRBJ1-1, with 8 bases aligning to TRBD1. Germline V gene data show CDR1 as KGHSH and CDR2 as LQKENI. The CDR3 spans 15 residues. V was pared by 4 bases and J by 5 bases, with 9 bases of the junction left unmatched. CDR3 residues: CASSLHQGARTEAFF. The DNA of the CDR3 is TGTGCCAGCTCACTTCATCAGGGGGCGAGGACTGAAGCTTTCTTT. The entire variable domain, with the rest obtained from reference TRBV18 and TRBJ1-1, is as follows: NAGVMQNPRHLVRRRGQEARLRCSPMKGHSHVYWYRQLPEEGLKFMVYLQKENIIDESGMPKERFSAEFPKEGPSILRIQQVVRGDSAAYFCASSLHQGARTEAFFGQGTRLTVV.

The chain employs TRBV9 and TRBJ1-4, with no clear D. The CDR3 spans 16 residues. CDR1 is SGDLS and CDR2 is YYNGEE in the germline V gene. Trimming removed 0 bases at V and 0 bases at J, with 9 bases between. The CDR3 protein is CASSVGPLSTNEKLFF. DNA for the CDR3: TGTGCCAGCAGCGTAGGGCCCCTCTCAACTAATGAAAAACTGTTTTTT.

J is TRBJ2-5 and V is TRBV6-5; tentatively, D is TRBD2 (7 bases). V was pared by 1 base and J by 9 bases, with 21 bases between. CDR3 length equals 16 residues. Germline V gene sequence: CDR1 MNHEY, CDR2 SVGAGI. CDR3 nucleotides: TGTGCCAGCAGTTACTTTCGCGGGGGCTCCTTTGGGGCCCAGTACTTC. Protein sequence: CASSYFRGGSFGAQYF.

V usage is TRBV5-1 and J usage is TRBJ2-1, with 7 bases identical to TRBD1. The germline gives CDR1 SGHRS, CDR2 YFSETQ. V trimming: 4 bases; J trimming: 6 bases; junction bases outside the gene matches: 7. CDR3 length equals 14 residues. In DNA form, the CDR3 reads TGCGCCAGCAGCCCGACAGCAGGGGGCAATGAGCAGTTCTTC. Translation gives CASSPTAGGNEQFF.

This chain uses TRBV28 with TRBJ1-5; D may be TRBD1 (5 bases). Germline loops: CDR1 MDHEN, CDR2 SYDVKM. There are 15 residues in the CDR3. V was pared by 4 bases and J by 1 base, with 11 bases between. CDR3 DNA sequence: TGTGCCAGCAGTTCATCAGGGTTGAGCAATCAGCCCCAGCATTTT. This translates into CASSSSGLSNQPQHF.

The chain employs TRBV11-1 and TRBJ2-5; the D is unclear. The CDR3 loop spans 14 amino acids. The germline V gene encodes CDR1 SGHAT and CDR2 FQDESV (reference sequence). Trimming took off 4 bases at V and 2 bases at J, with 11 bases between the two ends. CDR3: CASSSLDGQETQYF. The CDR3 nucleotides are TGTGCCAGCAGCTCCCTAGACGGGCAAGAGACCCAGTACTTC.

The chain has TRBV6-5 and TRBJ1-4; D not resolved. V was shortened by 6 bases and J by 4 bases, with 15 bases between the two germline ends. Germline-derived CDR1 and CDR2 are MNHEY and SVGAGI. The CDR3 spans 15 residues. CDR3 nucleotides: TGTGCCAGCAGGGCCCTACAGTTGGATAATGAAAAACTGTTTTTT. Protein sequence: CASRALQLDNEKLFF.